The source of this T cell receptor (beta chain) is a study of CXCR3-negative and CXCR3-positive naive CD8 T cells. General study results and limits: From TRB CDR3 properties, TCR strength was inferred; surface CD5 did not differ between naive subsets.

This CDR3 has 15 residues. From germline, CDR1 is SQVTM and CDR2 ANQGSEA. Triplicates of 300,000 cells were sorted from each CD8+ T cell subset. By phenotype, naive CD8+ T cells were CD45RO-CCR7+CD27+CD95-. Points on this clonotype: Its cognate antigen is unknown.

Each TRB cDNA library was prepared by 5' RACE (with UMI labels). Reanalyzing the 5' RACE reads, TCRdb keeps one entry per CDR3 protein, without DNA. The ten top clones account for approximately 2.6%, within a sample of 20,000 to 30,000 distinct CDR3 sequences. The rearrangement joins TRBV29-1 to TRBJ2-7; the D call of TRBD1 rests on TCRdb alone, since no DNA is present to check it. The receptor was derived from a human donor in good health. Some clones in this sample may be carry-over from other donors' samples. Source material: naive CXCR3- CD8+ T cells from blood. The subset is: CD45RO-CCR7+CD27+CD95- naive CD8+ T cells lacking CXCR3 (TNR3-). The CDR3 spells CSVYGQAGQSYEQYF.